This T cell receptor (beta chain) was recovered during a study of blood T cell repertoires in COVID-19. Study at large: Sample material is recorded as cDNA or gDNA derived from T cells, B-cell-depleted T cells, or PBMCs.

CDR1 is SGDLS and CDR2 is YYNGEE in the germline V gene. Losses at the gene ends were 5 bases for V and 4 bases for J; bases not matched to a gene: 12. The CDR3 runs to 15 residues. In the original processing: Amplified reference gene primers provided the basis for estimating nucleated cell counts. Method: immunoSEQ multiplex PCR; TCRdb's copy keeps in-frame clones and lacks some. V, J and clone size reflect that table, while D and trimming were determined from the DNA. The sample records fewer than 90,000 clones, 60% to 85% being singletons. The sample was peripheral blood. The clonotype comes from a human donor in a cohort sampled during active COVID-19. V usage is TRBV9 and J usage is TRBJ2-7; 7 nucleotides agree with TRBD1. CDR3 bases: TGTGCCAGCAGTTACCGGGACAGAGAGAGATACGAGCAGTACTTC. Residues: CASSYRDRERYEQYF. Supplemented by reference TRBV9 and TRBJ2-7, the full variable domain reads DSGVTQTPKHLITATGQRVTLRCSPRSGDLSVYWYQQSLDQGLQFLIQYYNGEERAKGNILERFSAQQFPDLHSELNLSSLELGDSALYFCASSYRDRERYEQYFGPGTRLTVT.